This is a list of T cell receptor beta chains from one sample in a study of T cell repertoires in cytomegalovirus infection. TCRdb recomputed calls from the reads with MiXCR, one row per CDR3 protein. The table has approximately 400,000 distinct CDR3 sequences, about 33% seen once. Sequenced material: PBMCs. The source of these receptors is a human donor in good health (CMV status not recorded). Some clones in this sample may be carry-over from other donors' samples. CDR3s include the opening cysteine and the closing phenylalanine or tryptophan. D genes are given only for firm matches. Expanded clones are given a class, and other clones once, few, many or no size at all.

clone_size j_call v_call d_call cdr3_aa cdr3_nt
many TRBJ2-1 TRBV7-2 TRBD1 CASSLVGQDNEQFF TGTGCCAGCAGCTTAGTCGGACAGGATAATGAGCAGTTCTTC
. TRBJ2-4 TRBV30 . CAWSVGVGTPDSLAKNIQYF TGTGCCTGGAGTGTAGGGGTTGGGACACCTGACTCACTAGCCAAAAACATTCAGTACTTC
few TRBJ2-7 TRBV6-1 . CASSLSAGLSYEQYF TGTGCCAGCAGTCTCTCGGCGGGCCTCTCCTACGAGCAGTACTTC
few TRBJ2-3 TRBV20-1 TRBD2 CSARDFRAGGHTDTQYF TGCAGTGCTAGAGATTTCCGAGCGGGGGGCCACACAGATACGCAGTATTTT
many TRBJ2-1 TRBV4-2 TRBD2 CASSQTSGGANEQFF TGTGCCAGCAGCCAAACTAGCGGGGGGGCCAATGAGCAGTTCTTC
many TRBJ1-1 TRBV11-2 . CASSLDGSGSPRTEAFF TGTGCCAGCAGCTTAGATGGTAGTGGGAGCCCAAGGACTGAAGCTTTCTTT
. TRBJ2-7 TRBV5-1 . CASSYAGTVDEQYF TGCGCCAGCAGCTATGCCGGGACTGTGGACGAGCAGTACTTC
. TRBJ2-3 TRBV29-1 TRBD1 CSVWDSRTDTQYF TGCAGCGTGTGGGACAGCCGCACAGATACGCAGTATTTT
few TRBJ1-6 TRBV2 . CASLGGNSPLHF TGTGCCAGCCTGGGAGGAAATTCACCCCTCCACTTT
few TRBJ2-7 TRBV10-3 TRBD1 CAISESLGQGGRAGEQYF TGTGCCATCAGTGAGTCTTTGGGACAGGGAGGTCGGGCAGGCGAGCAGTACTTC
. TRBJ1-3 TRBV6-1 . CASSPRRASGNTIYF TGTGCCAGCAGCCCAAGACGGGCCTCTGGAAACACCATATATTTT
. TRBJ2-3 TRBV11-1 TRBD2 CASSLPGGRDTQYF TGTGCCAGCAGCCTACCGGGAGGTCGGGATACGCAGTATTTT
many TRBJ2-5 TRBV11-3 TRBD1 CASSLNTGAKETQYF TGTGCCAGCAGCTTAAACACAGGGGCGAAAGAGACCCAGTACTTC
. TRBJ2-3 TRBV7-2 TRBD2 CASSPGLAGLYTDTQYF TGTGCCAGCAGCCCAGGACTAGCGGGGCTGTACACAGATACGCAGTATTTT
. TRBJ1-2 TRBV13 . CASSFDRRVGYTF TGTGCCAGCAGCTTCGACAGGAGGGTCGGCTACACCTTC
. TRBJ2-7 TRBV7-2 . CASSLEASPTFSYEQYF TGTGCCAGCAGCTTAGAGGCCAGTCCTACGTTTTCGTACGAGCAGTACTTC
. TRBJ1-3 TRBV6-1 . CASSEALRGLSSGNTIYF TGTGCCAGCAGTGAAGCGCTGAGGGGTCTGAGCTCTGGAAACACCATATATTTT
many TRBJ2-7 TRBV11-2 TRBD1 CASKPIRTGGREQYF TGTGCCAGCAAGCCGATCCGGACAGGGGGGCGCGAGCAGTACTTC
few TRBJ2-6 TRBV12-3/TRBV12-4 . CASIVGPGAAGANVLTF TGTGCCAGCATCGTGGGGCCCGGGGCGGCTGGGGCCAACGTCCTGACTTTC
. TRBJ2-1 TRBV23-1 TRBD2 CASSHRAGGPFYNEQFF TGCGCCAGCAGTCATCGAGCGGGGGGCCCGTTCTACAATGAGCAGTTCTTC
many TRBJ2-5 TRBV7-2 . CASSPPGWGLETQYF TGTGCCAGCAGCCCCCCGGGGTGGGGGCTGGAGACCCAGTACTTC
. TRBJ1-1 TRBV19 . CASSMFRTNTEAFF TGTGCCAGTAGTATGTTCAGGACAAACACTGAAGCTTTCTTT
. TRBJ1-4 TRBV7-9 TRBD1 CASSPSDRGYEKLFF TGTGCCAGCAGCCCCTCGGACAGGGGGTATGAAAAACTGTTTTTT
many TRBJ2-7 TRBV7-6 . CASSLLEGYYEQYF TGTGCCAGCAGCTTATTAGAAGGCTACTACGAGCAGTACTTC
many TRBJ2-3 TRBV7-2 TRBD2 CASSWAGEFSTDTQYF TGTGCCAGCAGCTGGGCGGGGGAATTTAGCACAGATACGCAGTATTTT
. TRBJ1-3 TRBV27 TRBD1 CASSFTGGGNTIYF TGTGCCAGCAGTTTCACAGGGGGGGGAAACACCATATATTTT
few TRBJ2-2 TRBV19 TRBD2 CASSYAGGVGELFF TGTGCCAGTAGTTACGCGGGGGGGGTCGGGGAGCTGTTTTTT
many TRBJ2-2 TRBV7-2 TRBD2 CASSAPGVAGTGELFF TGTGCCAGCAGCGCCCCGGGGGTAGCGGGCACCGGGGAGCTGTTTTTT
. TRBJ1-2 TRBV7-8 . CASSSLSVVNYGYTF TGTGCCAGCAGCTCCTTATCAGTCGTTAACTATGGCTACACCTTC
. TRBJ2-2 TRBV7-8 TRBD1 CASSSNPSAGQGVTGELFF TGTGCCAGCAGCTCAAACCCCTCTGCGGGACAGGGGGTAACCGGGGAGCTGTTTTTT
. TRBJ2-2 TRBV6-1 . CASSRTAIRAPNTGELFF TGTGCCAGCAGCCGGACCGCTATTAGGGCACCGAACACCGGGGAGCTGTTTTTT
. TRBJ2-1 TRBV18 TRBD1 CASSPGQKYNEQFF TGTGCCAGCTCACCGGGACAGAAATATAATGAGCAGTTCTTC
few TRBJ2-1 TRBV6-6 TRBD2 CASSTSPSGGAAEQFF TGTGCCAGCAGCACCTCCCCTAGCGGGGGGGCAGCTGAGCAGTTCTTC
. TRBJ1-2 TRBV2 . CASSEPGTNYGYTF TGTGCCAGCAGTGAACCGGGAACTAACTATGGCTACACCTTC
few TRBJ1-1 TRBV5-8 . CASSREPLNTEAFF TGTGCCAGCAGCCGGGAGCCGCTGAACACTGAAGCTTTCTTT
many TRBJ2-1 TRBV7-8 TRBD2 CASSLAVGTSGSSYNEQFF TGTGCCAGCAGCTTAGCCGTTGGGACTAGCGGGAGCTCCTACAATGAGCAGTTCTTC
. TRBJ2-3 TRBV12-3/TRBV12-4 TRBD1 CASSLDPGQGADTQYF TGTGCCAGCAGTTTAGACCCGGGACAGGGGGCAGATACGCAGTATTTT
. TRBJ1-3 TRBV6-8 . CASSYSQDSSGNTIYF TGTGCCAGCAGTTACTCTCAAGACAGCTCTGGAAACACCATATATTTT
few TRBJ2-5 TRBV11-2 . CASSLDIGDVETQYF TGTGCCAGCAGCTTAGATATTGGGGACGTGGAGACCCAGTACTTC
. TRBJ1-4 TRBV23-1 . CASVQATNEKLFF TGCGCCAGCGTGCAGGCAACTAATGAAAAACTGTTTTTT
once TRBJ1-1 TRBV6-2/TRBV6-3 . CASAPWGGGPRTEAFF TGTGCCAGCGCGCCTTGGGGGGGGGGGCCGCGCACTGAAGCTTTCTTT
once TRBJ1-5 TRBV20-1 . CSATPTGFGNQPQHF TGCAGTGCAACCCCTACAGGGTTCGGCAATCAGCCCCAGCATTTT
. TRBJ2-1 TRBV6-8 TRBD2 CAISENGGGMYNEQFF TGTGCCATCTCAGAGAACGGGGGGGGGATGTACAATGAGCAGTTCTTC
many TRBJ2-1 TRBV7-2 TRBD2 CASSLMGSGGFGEQFF TGTGCCAGCAGCTTAATGGGTAGCGGGGGTTTTGGTGAGCAGTTCTTC
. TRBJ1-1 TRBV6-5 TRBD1 CASGYRGLMNTEAFF TGTGCCAGCGGTTACAGGGGGCTTATGAACACTGAAGCTTTCTTT
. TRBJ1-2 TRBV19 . CASSIRMVGEGPNSGYTF TGTGCCAGTAGTATAAGGATGGTCGGGGAAGGGCCTAACTCTGGCTACACCTTC
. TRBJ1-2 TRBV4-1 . CASSQDSRVQGYTF TGCGCCAGCAGCCAAGACAGCAGGGTTCAGGGCTACACCTTC
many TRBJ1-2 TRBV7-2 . CASSTGEGSGYTF TGTGCCAGCAGCACTGGAGAGGGAAGTGGCTACACCTTC
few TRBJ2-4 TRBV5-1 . CASSLGDNKNIQYF TGCGCCAGCAGCTTGGGGGACAACAAAAACATTCAGTACTTC
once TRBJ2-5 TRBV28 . CASSHHRGLETQYF TGTGCCAGCAGCCATCATAGGGGCCTAGAGACCCAGTACTTC
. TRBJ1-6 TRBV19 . CASSIWESGVHNSPLHF TGTGCCAGTAGTATTTGGGAGTCAGGCGTCCATAATTCACCCCTCCACTTT
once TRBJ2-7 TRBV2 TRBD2 CASTSGNYEQYF TGTGCCAGCACTAGCGGGAACTACGAGCAGTACTTC
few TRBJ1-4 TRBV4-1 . CASSQVAGEDEKLFF TGCGCCAGCAGCCAAGTAGCAGGGGAAGATGAAAAACTGTTTTTT
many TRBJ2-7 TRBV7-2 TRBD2 CASSPGGPEQYF TGTGCCAGCAGCCCGGGAGGGCCGGAGCAGTACTTC
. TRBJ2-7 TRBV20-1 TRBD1 CSASRDRVYEQYF TGCAGTGCTAGCCGGGACAGGGTCTACGAGCAGTACTTC
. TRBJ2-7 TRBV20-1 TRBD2 CSASPGLAGSPYEQYF TGCAGTGCTAGCCCGGGACTAGCGGGGTCCCCGTACGAGCAGTACTTC
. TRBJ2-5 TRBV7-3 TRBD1 CASSLKHLGTGERETQYF TGTGCCAGCAGCTTAAAACACCTAGGGACAGGGGAGCGGGAGACCCAGTACTTC
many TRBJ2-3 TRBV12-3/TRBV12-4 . CASSLEGTQYF TGTGCCAGCAGTCTGGAGGGAACGCAGTATTTT
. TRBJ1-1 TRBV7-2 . CASSLKVAACF TGTGCCAGCAGCCTAAAGGTGGCGGCTTGCTTT